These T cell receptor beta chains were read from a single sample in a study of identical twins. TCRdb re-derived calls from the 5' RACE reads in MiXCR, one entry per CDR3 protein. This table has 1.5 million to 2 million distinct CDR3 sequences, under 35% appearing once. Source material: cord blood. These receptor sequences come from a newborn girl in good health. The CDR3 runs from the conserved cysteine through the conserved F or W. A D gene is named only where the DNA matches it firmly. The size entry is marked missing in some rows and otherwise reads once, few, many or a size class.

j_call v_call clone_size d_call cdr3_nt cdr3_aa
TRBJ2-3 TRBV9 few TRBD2 TGTGCCAGCAGCAGCGGGGAGGGGAATACGCAGTATTTT CASSSGEGNTQYF
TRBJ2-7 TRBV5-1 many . TGCGCCAGCAGCTTGGCGGTCGGGGCAACCTACGAGCAGTACTTC CASSLAVGATYEQYF
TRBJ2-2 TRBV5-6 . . TGTGCCAGCAGCTTGAAGTTTCGGAGGAGGGGCGGGGAGCTGTTTTTT CASSLKFRRRGGELFF
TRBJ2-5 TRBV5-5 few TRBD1 TGTGCCAGCCATCAGAGGGGACAGTCTTTCGAGACCCAGTACTTC CASHQRGQSFETQYF
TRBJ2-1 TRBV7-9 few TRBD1 TGTGCCAGCAGCCCACGGACAGGGGAGTGGTACAATGAGCAGTTCTTC CASSPRTGEWYNEQFF
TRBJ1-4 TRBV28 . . TGTGCCAGCCAGGGGATCACTAATGAAAAACTGTTTTTT CASQGITNEKLFF
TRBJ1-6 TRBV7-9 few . TGTGCCAGCAGCTTAGACCAGGGTCTCAGTTCACCCCTCCACTTT CASSLDQGLSSPLHF
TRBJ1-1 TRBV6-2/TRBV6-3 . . TGTGCCAGCAGTTACTCGCTCAGTCCGACTGAAGCTTTCTTT CASSYSLSPTEAFF
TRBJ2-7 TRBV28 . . TGTGCCAGCAGCCGAGGGGCAATTGGGGGAAAGAACGAGCAGTACTTC CASSRGAIGGKNEQYF
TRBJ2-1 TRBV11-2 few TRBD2 TGTGCCAGCAGCATCACTAGCGGGAGTTCCTACAATGAGCAGTTCTTC CASSITSGSSYNEQFF
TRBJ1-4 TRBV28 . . TGTGCCAGCAGTTTAGCCAGGGCCCGTTCCTGGAAACTGTTTTTT CASSLARARSWKLFF
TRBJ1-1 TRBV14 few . TGTGCCAGCAGCCGGGCAGGGCCTTCGAGTGAAGCTTTCTTT CASSRAGPSSEAFF
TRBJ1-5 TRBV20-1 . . TGCAGTGCTAGGCGACAGCTTGATCAGCCCCAGCATTTT CSARRQLDQPQHF
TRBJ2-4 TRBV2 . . TGTGCCAGCAGTGAGGGGGTGGCGGACATTCAGTACTTC CASSEGVADIQYF
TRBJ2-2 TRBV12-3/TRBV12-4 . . TGTGCCAGCAGTTTCCTCGGCGGGGAGCTGTTTTTT CASSFLGGELFF
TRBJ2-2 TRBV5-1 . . TGCGCCAGCAGCTTGTCTATCCTTACCGGGGAGCTGTTTTTT CASSLSILTGELFF
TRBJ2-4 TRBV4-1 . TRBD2 TGCGCCAGCAGCCAAATAACCGGGACTAGCGGGGGGGTGAAAAACATTCAGTACTTC CASSQITGTSGGVKNIQYF
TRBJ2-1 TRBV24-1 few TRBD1 TGTGCCACCAGTGGGGGCGGGACAGGGGCCTACAATGAGCAGTTCTTC CATSGGGTGAYNEQFF
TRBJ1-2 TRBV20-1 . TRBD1 TGCAGTGGGGGGGACAGCTCGGACTATGGCTACACCTTC CSGGDSSDYGYTF
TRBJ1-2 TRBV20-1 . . TGCAGTGCTATCACCGGGACATGGGGCTATGGCTACACCTTC CSAITGTWGYGYTF
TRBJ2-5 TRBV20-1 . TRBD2 TGCAGTGCTAGTCGGGCGGGGGTGGTTGAGACCCAGTACTTC CSASRAGVVETQYF
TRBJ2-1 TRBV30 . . TGTGCCTGGAGGCCAAACTTTGGCACAACCTACAATGAGCAGTTCTTC CAWRPNFGTTYNEQFF
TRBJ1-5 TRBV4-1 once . TGCGCCAGCAGCCAAGTACTCACTAGCAATCAGCCCCAGCATTTT CASSQVLTSNQPQHF
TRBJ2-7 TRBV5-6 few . TGTGCCAGCAGCTTCCCGGGGATGCGATACGAGCAGTACTTC CASSFPGMRYEQYF
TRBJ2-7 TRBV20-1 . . TGCAGTGCTGAATCTGCGGTAGGGACCCTCTACGAGCAGTACTTC CSAESAVGTLYEQYF
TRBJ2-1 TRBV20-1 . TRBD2 TGCAGTGCTAGTCCCGCTAGCGGGAGTTACAATGAGCAGTTCTTC CSASPASGSYNEQFF
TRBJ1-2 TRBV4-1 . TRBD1 TGCGCCAGCAGCCACGGACAGGGACGTAACTATGGCTACACCTTC CASSHGQGRNYGYTF
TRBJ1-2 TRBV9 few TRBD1 TGTGCCAGCAGCCCGACAGGGTATAACTATGGCTACACCTTC CASSPTGYNYGYTF
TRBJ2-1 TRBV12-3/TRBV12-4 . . TGTGCCAGCAGCACAACACCGGCCTACAATGAGCAGTTCTTC CASSTTPAYNEQFF
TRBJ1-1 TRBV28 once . TGTGCCAGCAGTTTACCGGGAATTAGGATTTATGAAGCTTTCTTT CASSLPGIRIYEAFF
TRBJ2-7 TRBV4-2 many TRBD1 TGTGCCAGCAGCCAAGAGGGACAGATCTCCTACGAGCAGTACTTC CASSQEGQISYEQYF
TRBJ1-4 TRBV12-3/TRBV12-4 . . TGTGCCCGCAGTTTTATTGGTGCAACTAATGAAAAACTGTTTTTT CARSFIGATNEKLFF
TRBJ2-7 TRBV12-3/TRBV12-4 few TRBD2 TGTGCCAGCAGCCCCTATCAGCGGGGTTCCTACGAGCAGTACTTC CASSPYQRGSYEQYF
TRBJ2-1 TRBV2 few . TGTGCCAGCAGTGAAGTTCCCCCCGTGGATGAGCAGTTCTTC CASSEVPPVDEQFF
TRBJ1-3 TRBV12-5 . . TGTGCTAGTGGTTTTTCGCCGGGACTAGGAAACACCATATATTTT CASGFSPGLGNTIYF
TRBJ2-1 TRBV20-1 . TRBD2 TGCAGTGCTACTAGCGGGGGAAGCTCCTACAATGGGCAGTTCTTC CSATSGGSSYNGQFF
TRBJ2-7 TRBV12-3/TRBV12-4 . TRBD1 TGTGCCAGCAGTTCCCGGGACAGGTCGTGGTACGAGCAGTACTTC CASSSRDRSWYEQYF